This TCR beta chain comes out of a study of cytomegalovirus exposure and HLA in healthy donors. General study findings and limits: It is likely that the observed cluster of highly shared sequence variants was a sequencing artifact. When analyzed later, the rates of TCR association showed variation by HLA locus, with DRB1 the most and HLA-C the fewest.

A single count supports this clone. Its matching antigen is unknown. This CDR3 has 14 residues. Trimming pared 0 bases from V and 2 bases from J, leaving 8 bases between. Germline V gene lookup returns CDR1 LGHNA and CDR2 YNFKEQ. PCR was performed using 60 Vbeta and 13 Jbeta primers. TCRdb keeps only in-frame clones here, not all; method: immunoSEQ multiplex PCR. The data contain about 120,000 clones, 80% of them singletons. The sample taken for sequencing was PBMCs. The sequence was obtained from a man aged 30 to 45 in good health and CMV-seronegative. The rearrangement uses TRBV4-2 and TRBJ2-7, with D possibly matching TRBD1 (6 bases). In DNA form, the CDR3 reads TGTGCCAGCAGCCAAGACAGGGGACCCTACGAGCAGTACTTC. Protein product: CASSQDRGPYEQYF.